This T cell receptor beta chain was observed in a study of T cells in localized non-small cell lung cancer. Only a few counts were recorded for this clone. Produced via immunoSEQ multiplex PCR; TCRdb's table is partial and in-frame only. The sample has some 5,100 clones; 28% are singletons. Trimming took off 4 bases at V and 7 bases at J, with 19 bases between the two ends. The germline CDR1 and CDR2 sequences are SGDLS and YYNGEE. The CDR3 contains 15 residues. This chain connects TRBV9 to TRBJ2-3; D not certain. The sequence derives from a female donor aged 60 or older with stage I lung adenocarcinoma. The starting material was lung tumor tissue, obtained before any cancer treatment. CDR3 amino acids: CASSPTGALGHTQYF. CDR3 sequence (DNA): TGTGCCAGCAGCCCGACCGGAGCCCTAGGACATACGCAGTATTTT.